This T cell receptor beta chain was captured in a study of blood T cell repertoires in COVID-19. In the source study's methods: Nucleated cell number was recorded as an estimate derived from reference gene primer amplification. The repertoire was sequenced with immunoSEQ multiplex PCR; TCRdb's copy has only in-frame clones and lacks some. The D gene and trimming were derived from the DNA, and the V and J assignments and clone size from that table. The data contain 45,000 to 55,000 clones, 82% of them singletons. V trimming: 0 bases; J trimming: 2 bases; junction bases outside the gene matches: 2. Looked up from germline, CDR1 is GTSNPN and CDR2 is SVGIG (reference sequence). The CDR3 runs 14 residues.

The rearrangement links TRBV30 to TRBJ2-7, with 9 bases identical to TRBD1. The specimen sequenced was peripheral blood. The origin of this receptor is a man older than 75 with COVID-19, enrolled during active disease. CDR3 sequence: CAWSVRQGAYEQYF. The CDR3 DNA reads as TGTGCCTGGAGTGTACGACAGGGGGCCTACGAGCAGTACTTC.